Listed below are T cell receptor beta chains from one sample, sequenced in a study of blood T cell repertoires in COVID-19. Sequencing was performed with immunoSEQ multiplex PCR; in TCRdb, only in-frame clones are kept and a portion is missing. The sample carries 200,000 to 250,000 clones, roughly 80% recorded once. Material: peripheral blood. All receptors derive from a woman aged 80 or older with COVID-19, enrolled during active disease. Each CDR3 is given with its conserved first and last residue. A D gene is named only where the DNA matches it firmly. The size field is filled for only some rows; it gives once, few, many or a size class.

d_call,v_call,clone_size,j_call,cdr3_nt,cdr3_aa
TRBD2,TRBV5-1,.,TRBJ2-3,TGCGCCAGCAGCTTGGCGGGGAGGGCTAGCGGGGGACTCACAGATACGCAGTATTTT,CASSLAGRASGGLTDTQYF
TRBD1,TRBV19,once,TRBJ1-5,TGTGCCAGCAGACCCAACCTCTACGGCGGGACAGGCCGGAATCAGCCCCAGCATTTT,CASRPNLYGGTGRNQPQHF
TRBD1,TRBV27,.,TRBJ1-1,TGTGCCAGCAGAACCGGGACAGGGGGTGGCACTGAAGCTTTCTTT,CASRTGTGGGTEAFF
.,TRBV27,.,TRBJ2-3,TGTGCCAGCAGTAGCTTGCTGGATACGCAGTATTTT,CASSSLLDTQYF
TRBD2,TRBV29-1,.,TRBJ2-3,TGCAGCGTTGAGGGGGGTCGGGGGGCAGATACGCAGTATTTT,CSVEGGRGADTQYF
TRBD1,TRBV7-8,.,TRBJ1-5,TGTGCCAGCAGTTGGGACAGGCAGAATCAGCCCCAGCATTTT,CASSWDRQNQPQHF
TRBD1,TRBV5-1,.,TRBJ2-5,TGCGCCAGCAGCTCTCCTACAGGGGGACAAGAGACCCAGTACTTC,CASSSPTGGQETQYF
.,TRBV7-9,.,TRBJ2-7,TGTGCCAGCAGCTTCGGCCGTTCTAGCGAGGGGCAGGACGAGCAGTACTTC,CASSFGRSSEGQDEQYF
TRBD1,TRBV7-6,.,TRBJ1-3,TGTGCCAGCAGCTCCGGAGGGGGCCCTGGAAACACCATATATTTT,CASSSGGGPGNTIYF
TRBD1,TRBV10-3,.,TRBJ2-7,TGTGCCATCAAATGCCCAACAGGGGCCGCAAGAAGCTCCTACGAGCAGTACTTC,CAIKCPTGAARSSYEQYF
.,TRBV4-2,once,TRBJ1-1,TGTGCCAGCAGCCAAAGGTCAGGGGAGTTGAGCACTGAAGCTTTCTTT,CASSQRSGELSTEAFF
TRBD1,TRBV7-9,.,TRBJ1-2,TGTGCCAGCATCCAGGGGGAACACCTTAACTATGGCTACACCTTC,CASIQGEHLNYGYTF
.,TRBV7-8,.,TRBJ1-1,TGTGCCAGCAGTGTAAGGGGGAGGGACACTGAAGCTTTCTTT,CASSVRGRDTEAFF
TRBD1,TRBV28,.,TRBJ1-3,TGTGCCAGCAAGGACAGGCGCTCTGGAAACACCATATATTTT,CASKDRRSGNTIYF
TRBD1,TRBV28,.,TRBJ1-4,TGTGCCAGCAGTTTCGGGACAGGGGGCCGTAATGAAAAACTGTTTTTT,CASSFGTGGRNEKLFF